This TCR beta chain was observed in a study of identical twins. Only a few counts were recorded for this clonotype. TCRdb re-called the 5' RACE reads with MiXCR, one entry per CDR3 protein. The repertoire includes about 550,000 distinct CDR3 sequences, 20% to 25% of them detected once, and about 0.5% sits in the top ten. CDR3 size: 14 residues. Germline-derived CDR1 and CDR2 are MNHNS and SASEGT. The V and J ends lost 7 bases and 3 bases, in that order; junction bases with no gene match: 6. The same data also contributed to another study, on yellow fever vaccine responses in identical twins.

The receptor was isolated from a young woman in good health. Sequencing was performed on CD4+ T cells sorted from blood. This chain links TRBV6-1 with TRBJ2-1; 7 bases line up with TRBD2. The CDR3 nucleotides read TGTGCCAGCATGAGACCGGGGGGCTACAATGAGCAGTTCTTC. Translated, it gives CASMRPGGYNEQFF.